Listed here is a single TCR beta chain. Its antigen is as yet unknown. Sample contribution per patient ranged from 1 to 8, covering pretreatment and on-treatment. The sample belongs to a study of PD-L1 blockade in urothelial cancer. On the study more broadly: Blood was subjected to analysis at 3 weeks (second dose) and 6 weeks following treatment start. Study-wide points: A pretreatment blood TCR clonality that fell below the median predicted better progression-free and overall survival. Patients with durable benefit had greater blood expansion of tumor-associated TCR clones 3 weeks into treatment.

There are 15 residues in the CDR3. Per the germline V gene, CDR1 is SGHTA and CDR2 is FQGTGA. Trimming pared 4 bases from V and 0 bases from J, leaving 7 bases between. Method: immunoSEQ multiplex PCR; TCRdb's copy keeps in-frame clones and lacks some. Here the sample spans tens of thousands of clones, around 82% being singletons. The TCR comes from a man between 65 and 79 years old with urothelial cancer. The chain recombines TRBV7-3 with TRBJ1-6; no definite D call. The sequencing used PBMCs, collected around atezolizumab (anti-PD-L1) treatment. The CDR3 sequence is CASSSGSSYNSPLHF. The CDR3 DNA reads TGTGCCAGCAGCTCGGGGAGCTCCTATAATTCACCCCTCCACTTT.